This T cell receptor beta chain was identified during a study of blood T cells in healthy people across ages. This CDR3 contains 16 residues. The V end lost 4 bases, the J end lost 4 bases, and 20 bases lay between the germline ends. The germline V gene encodes CDR1 SGDLS and CDR2 YYNGEE. It was with a sample-barcoded 5' primer and a J-beta primer mix that a second PCR of roughly 7 to 12 cycles was run. Using its own MiXCR run on the 5' RACE reads, TCRdb lists one record per CDR3 protein. The top ten hold roughly 26% of the sample, which has approximately 790,000 distinct CDR3 sequences, about 62% seen once. As regards this clonotype: Antigen unknown.

Study observations and caveats: Conclusively comparing naive with antigen-experienced cells was impossible with unsorted PBMCs. TCR beta diversity, measured per million T cells, fell in a roughly linear way with age.

The chain joins TRBV9 to TRBJ2-5, with D possibly TRBD2 on 5 matching bases. The receptor was isolated from a man aged 25 to 40 in good health. The sample was blood. In DNA form, the CDR3 reads TGTGCCAGCAGCCTACTCGGAGGAAACCCCACAGAGACCCAGTACTTC. Amino acids: CASSLLGGNPTETQYF.